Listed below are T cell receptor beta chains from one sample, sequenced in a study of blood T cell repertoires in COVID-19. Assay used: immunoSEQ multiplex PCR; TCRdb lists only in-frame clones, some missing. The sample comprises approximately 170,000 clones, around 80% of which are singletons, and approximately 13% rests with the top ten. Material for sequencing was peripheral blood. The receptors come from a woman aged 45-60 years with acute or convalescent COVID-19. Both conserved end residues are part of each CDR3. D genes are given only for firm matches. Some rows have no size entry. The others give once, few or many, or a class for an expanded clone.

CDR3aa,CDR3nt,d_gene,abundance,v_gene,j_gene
CASSSPLAGGTYNEQFF,TGTGCCAGCAGTTCGCCCCTAGCGGGAGGGACGTACAATGAGCAGTTCTTC,TRBD2,NA,TRBV27,TRBJ2-1
CASSDLGQGRGQPQHF,TGTGCCAGCAGTGACCTTGGACAGGGGCGAGGTCAGCCCCAGCATTTT,TRBD1,once,TRBV6-1,TRBJ1-5
CASSLQGVSGNTIYF,TGTGCCAGCAGCTTACAGGGGGTCTCTGGAAACACCATATATTTT,TRBD1,NA,TRBV7-2,TRBJ1-3
CASSSPHRWLNTEAFF,TGTGCCAGCAGTTCCCCACACAGGTGGTTGAACACTGAAGCTTTCTTT,NA,NA,TRBV28,TRBJ1-1
CATSSSLGSNTEAFF,TGTGCCACCAGCTCCTCGCTCGGTTCCAACACTGAAGCTTTCTTT,NA,NA,TRBV15,TRBJ1-1
CASSQLVTGELFF,TGTGCCAGCAGCCAACTAGTTACCGGGGAGCTGTTTTTT,NA,many,TRBV3-1/TRBV3-2,TRBJ2-2
CASSLGQGADTQYF,TGTGCCAGCAGCTTAGGGCAGGGTGCAGATACGCAGTATTTT,NA,NA,TRBV11-3,TRBJ2-3
CASSIVGAGTYEQYF,TGTGCCAGTAGTATAGTTGGGGCAGGAACCTACGAGCAGTACTTC,NA,NA,TRBV19,TRBJ2-7
CASSLDGGNQPQHF,TGTGCCAGCAGCTTGGACGGGGGCAATCAGCCCCAGCATTTT,NA,NA,TRBV5-8,TRBJ1-5
CASSLTGTGGLGQYF,TGTGCCAGCAGCCTAACCGGGACAGGGGGGTTAGGGCAGTACTTC,TRBD1,few,TRBV3-1/TRBV3-2,TRBJ2-7
CASSQDLRDRVNYGYTF,TGTGCCAGCAGCCAAGATCTCCGGGACAGGGTTAACTATGGCTACACCTTC,TRBD1,once,TRBV14,TRBJ1-2
CASRPTNRETGELFF,TGTGCCAGCAGACCTACTAACAGGGAGACCGGGGAGCTGTTTTTT,NA,NA,TRBV11-2,TRBJ2-2
CASSLTGEGGYTF,TGCGCCAGCAGCCTGACAGGAGAGGGTGGCTACACCTTC,NA,NA,TRBV5-1,TRBJ1-2
CASSPFQGGGYTF,TGTGCCAGCAGCCCGTTTCAGGGGGGCGGCTACACCTTC,TRBD1,NA,TRBV3-1/TRBV3-2,TRBJ1-2
CASSQTSHEQFF,TGTGCCAGCAGCCAGACTAGTCATGAGCAGTTCTTC,NA,NA,TRBV3-1/TRBV3-2,TRBJ2-1